The rows below give T cell receptor beta chains drawn from one sample of a study of blood T cells in healthy people across ages. In TCRdb, the 5' RACE reads were re-called with MiXCR into one record per CDR3 protein. The sample includes 710,000 or so distinct CDR3 sequences, roughly 30% of them seen just once. Sample: blood. The source of these receptors is a woman at least 80 years old in good health. Both conserved end residues are part of each CDR3. The D gene is left open where the match is weak. Not all rows give a size; the values are once, few, many and, for expanded clones, a class.

J gene: TRBJ1-2; D gene: TRBD1; V gene: TRBV6-1; clone size: many; CDR3 protein: CASRMTGAGYTF; CDR3 DNA: TGTGCCAGCAGAATGACAGGGGCTGGCTACACCTTC
J gene: TRBJ2-1; D gene: .; V gene: TRBV30; clone size: many; CDR3 protein: CAWSVQRGRYNEQFF; CDR3 DNA: TGTGCCTGGAGTGTACAAAGGGGCCGGTACAATGAGCAGTTCTTC
J gene: TRBJ2-1; D gene: .; V gene: TRBV30; clone size: many; CDR3 protein: CAWSVQPNEQFF; CDR3 DNA: TGTGCCTGGAGTGTACAACCGAATGAGCAGTTCTTC
J gene: TRBJ1-2; D gene: .; V gene: TRBV27; clone size: many; CDR3 protein: CASSNGGGGYGYTF; CDR3 DNA: TGTGCCAGCAGTAATGGGGGCGGGGGCTATGGCTACACCTTC
J gene: TRBJ2-1; D gene: .; V gene: TRBV2; clone size: many; CDR3 protein: CASSGDVEQFF; CDR3 DNA: TGTGCCAGCAGTGGAGACGTTGAGCAGTTCTTC
J gene: TRBJ2-3; D gene: TRBD2; V gene: TRBV2; clone size: many; CDR3 protein: CASRWTSTQYF; CDR3 DNA: TGTGCCAGCAGATGGACTAGCACGCAGTATTTT
J gene: TRBJ2-2; D gene: .; V gene: TRBV6-4; clone size: few; CDR3 protein: CASSLQSNTGELFF; CDR3 DNA: TGTGCCAGCAGCCTACAGTCGAACACCGGGGAGCTGTTTTTT
J gene: TRBJ2-5; D gene: .; V gene: TRBV5-1; clone size: many; CDR3 protein: CASSLAGQRETQYF; CDR3 DNA: TGCGCCAGCAGCTTGGCCGGGCAGAGAGAGACCCAGTACTTC
J gene: TRBJ2-1; D gene: TRBD2; V gene: TRBV6-1; clone size: many; CDR3 protein: CASSERGWGGYNEQFF; CDR3 DNA: TGTGCCAGCAGTGAACGAGGGTGGGGGGGATACAATGAGCAGTTCTTC
J gene: TRBJ1-6; D gene: TRBD1; V gene: TRBV20-1; clone size: many; CDR3 protein: CSASGTGGYNSPLHF; CDR3 DNA: TGCAGTGCTAGCGGGACAGGGGGCTATAATTCACCCCTCCACTTT
J gene: TRBJ1-1; D gene: .; V gene: TRBV28; clone size: .; CDR3 protein: CASTGAGFTEAFF; CDR3 DNA: TGTGCCAGCACCGGAGCAGGGTTCACTGAAGCTTTCTTT
J gene: TRBJ2-7; D gene: TRBD2; V gene: TRBV10-2; clone size: .; CDR3 protein: CASSESGGYNERYF; CDR3 DNA: TGCGCCAGCAGTGAGAGCGGGGGGTACAATGAGCGGTACTTC
J gene: TRBJ2-1; D gene: TRBD2; V gene: TRBV20-1; clone size: .; CDR3 protein: CSALPGLAGGLGEQFF; CDR3 DNA: TGCAGTGCTCTCCCAGGACTAGCGGGAGGGCTGGGTGAGCAGTTCTTC
J gene: TRBJ2-5; D gene: .; V gene: TRBV5-1; clone size: .; CDR3 protein: CASSLAAARGSETQYF; CDR3 DNA: TGCGCCAGCAGCTTGGCCGCAGCGAGGGGTAGTGAGACCCAGTACTTC
J gene: TRBJ2-7; D gene: .; V gene: TRBV7-2; clone size: many; CDR3 protein: CASSPFTGQEQYF; CDR3 DNA: TGTGCCAGCAGCCCCTTCACGGGGCAGGAGCAGTACTTC
J gene: TRBJ2-1; D gene: .; V gene: TRBV29-1; clone size: .; CDR3 protein: CSVSRDGEQFF; CDR3 DNA: TGCAGCGTTTCCAGGGATGGTGAGCAGTTCTTC
J gene: TRBJ2-3; D gene: .; V gene: TRBV6-5; clone size: once; CDR3 protein: CASSPMGESTDTQYF; CDR3 DNA: TGTGCCAGCAGTCCCATGGGGGAGTCCACAGATACGCAGTATTTT
J gene: TRBJ2-4; D gene: .; V gene: TRBV7-2; clone size: many; CDR3 protein: CASSLGHIENIQYF; CDR3 DNA: TGTGCCAGCAGCTTAGGTCACATTGAAAACATTCAGTACTTC
J gene: TRBJ1-2; D gene: TRBD1; V gene: TRBV12-3/TRBV12-4; clone size: many; CDR3 protein: CASNPNPGQGSSGYTF; CDR3 DNA: TGTGCCAGCAATCCAAATCCGGGACAGGGATCTTCTGGCTACACCTTC
J gene: TRBJ2-1; D gene: .; V gene: TRBV15; clone size: many; CDR3 protein: CATSRSLTPSLGNEQFF; CDR3 DNA: TGTGCCACCAGCAGGTCCCTAACCCCATCTTTGGGCAATGAGCAGTTCTTC
J gene: TRBJ2-3; D gene: .; V gene: TRBV20-1; clone size: many; CDR3 protein: CSARDLTGLPDTQYF; CDR3 DNA: TGCAGTGCTAGAGATCTAACAGGCCTACCAGATACGCAGTATTTT
J gene: TRBJ1-2; D gene: TRBD1; V gene: TRBV3-1; clone size: few; CDR3 protein: CASSQDERGRDRGYTF; CDR3 DNA: TGTGCCAGCAGCCAAGATGAGAGGGGGCGCGATCGGGGCTACACCTTC
J gene: TRBJ1-5; D gene: .; V gene: TRBV5-1; clone size: many; CDR3 protein: CASSPGTISNQPQHF; CDR3 DNA: TGCGCCAGCAGCCCCGGGACAATAAGCAATCAGCCCCAGCATTTT
J gene: TRBJ2-6; D gene: .; V gene: TRBV12-3/TRBV12-4; clone size: .; CDR3 protein: CASTPGISGANVLTF; CDR3 DNA: TGTGCCAGCACCCCTGGGATTTCCGGGGCCAACGTCCTGACTTTC
J gene: TRBJ2-3; D gene: TRBD2; V gene: TRBV5-1; clone size: many; CDR3 protein: CASSLTGTTSTDTQYF; CDR3 DNA: TGCGCCAGCAGCCTAACGGGGACTACTAGCACAGATACGCAGTATTTT
J gene: TRBJ1-2; D gene: .; V gene: TRBV6-2/TRBV6-3; clone size: .; CDR3 protein: CASSYTAGNYYGYTF; CDR3 DNA: TGTGCCAGCAGTTACACGGCAGGGAACTACTATGGCTACACCTTC
J gene: TRBJ2-3; D gene: TRBD2; V gene: TRBV5-1; clone size: .; CDR3 protein: CASSPESGRAPDTQYF; CDR3 DNA: TGCGCCAGCAGCCCCGAGAGCGGGAGGGCCCCAGATACGCAGTATTTT
J gene: TRBJ1-3; D gene: .; V gene: TRBV4-1; clone size: few; CDR3 protein: CASSPGQGNTIYF; CDR3 DNA: TGCGCCAGCAGCCCGGGGCAGGGCAACACCATATATTTT
J gene: TRBJ1-2; D gene: TRBD1; V gene: TRBV5-6; clone size: .; CDR3 protein: CASSWTGENYGYTF; CDR3 DNA: TGTGCCAGCAGCTGGACAGGGGAGAACTATGGCTACACCTTC
J gene: TRBJ1-5; D gene: .; V gene: TRBV19; clone size: few; CDR3 protein: CASTYGGQPQHF; CDR3 DNA: TGTGCCAGTACCTATGGGGGTCAGCCCCAGCATTTT
J gene: TRBJ1-3; D gene: .; V gene: TRBV6-5; clone size: few; CDR3 protein: CASTAGGPGNTIYF; CDR3 DNA: TGTGCCAGCACCGCGGGGGGCCCTGGAAACACCATATATTTT
J gene: TRBJ2-6; D gene: .; V gene: TRBV29-1; clone size: many; CDR3 protein: CSVESLTGAGANVLTF; CDR3 DNA: TGCAGCGTTGAGTCCCTAACGGGGGCTGGGGCCAACGTCCTGACTTTC
J gene: TRBJ2-5; D gene: TRBD1; V gene: TRBV10-3; clone size: many; CDR3 protein: CAISEGQGATQYF; CDR3 DNA: TGTGCCATCAGTGAGGGACAGGGGGCGACCCAGTACTTC